One and the same sample provided the 17 T cell receptor beta chains below, sequenced in a study of CD8 T cells in Susac syndrome. Random hexamers primed reverse transcription of about 0.5 to 1 ug RNA. TCRdb called the immunoSEQ multiplex PCR reads again in MiXCR, with one record for every CDR3 protein. The repertoire consists of under 200,000 distinct CDR3 sequences, with 90% to 95% occurring once and the leading ten covering over 0.12%. What was sequenced was CD4+ T cells from PBMCs. The receptors shown here come from a human donor in good health.

V usage is TRBV12-3 or TRBV12-4 and J usage is TRBJ1-1, with a weak D call TRBD1 (5 bases). This CDR3 comprises 14 residues. V lost 5 bases and J 6 bases, leaving 16 bases between the germline ends. The CDR3 is CASSISPGSPEAFF. The CDR3 DNA is TGTGCCAGCAGTATCTCTCCAGGGTCCCCTGAAGCTTTCTTT.

This clonotype has more than one count but fewer than ten. The CDR3 spells CASSLGTGDGYTF. CDR3 sequence (DNA): TGTGCCAGCAGCCTCGGGACAGGGGATGGCTACACCTTC. The J gene is TRBJ1-2, the V gene TRBV7-2, with 10 bases lining up with TRBD1. Germline V lookup: CDR1 SGHTA, CDR2 FQGNSA. The CDR3 spans 13 residues. Trimming at V came to 5 bases and at J to 6 bases, leaving 3 bases not matched to a gene.

The chain has TRBV12-3 or TRBV12-4 and TRBJ2-1; 13 nucleotides agree with TRBD2. The CDR3 is 15 residues long. The trim removed 6 bases at V and 8 bases at J, leaving 7 bases unmatched. CDR3 in DNA: TGTGCCAGCAGGGCACTAGCGGGGGGGCCACATGAGCAGTTCTTC. This sequence encodes CASRALAGGPHEQFF.

The chain combines TRBV20-1 with TRBJ1-2; D is ambiguous. Trimming removed 2 bases from V and 5 bases from J, with 6 bases in between. The CDR3 covers 11 residues. Germline V gives CDR1 DFQATT, CDR2 SNEGSKA (reference sequence). The CDR3 loop is CSARIEYGYTF. The CDR3 nucleotides are TGCAGTGCTAGAATTGAGTATGGCTACACCTTC.

This clonotype occurred once. This chain links TRBV18 with TRBJ2-4; D might be TRBD2 (6 bases). This CDR3 has 15 amino acids. The germline V gene encodes CDR1 KGHSH and CDR2 LQKENI. V lost 5 bases, J lost 3 bases, and 14 bases lay in between. The CDR3 loop reads CASSAGPTSKNIQYF. The CDR3 DNA is TGTGCCAGCTCAGCCGGACCGACTAGCAAAAACATTCAGTACTTC. Looking up the rest from reference TRBV18 and TRBJ2-4 gives the full variable domain: NAGVMQNPRHLVRRRGQEARLRCSPMKGHSHVYWYRQLPEEGLKFMVYLQKENIIDESGMPKERFSAEFPKEGPSILRIQQVVRGDSAAYFCASSAGPTSKNIQYFGAGTRLSVL.

The V call is TRBV20-1, the J call TRBJ2-3, with 8 bases lining up with TRBD2. The CDR3 contains 15 residues. V lost 6 bases to trimming and J lost 0 bases; unmatched junction nucleotides: 8. The germline CDR1 and CDR2 sequences are DFQATT and SNEGSKA (reference sequence). The DNA for the CDR3 is TGCAGTGCAGCTACTAGCGGCGAGAGCACAGATACGCAGTATTTT. It is translated as CSAATSGESTDTQYF.

V and J are TRBV7-2 and TRBJ1-1; TRBD1 agrees at 8 bases. V lost 5 bases, J lost 5 bases, and 16 bases stayed unmatched. The CDR3 spans 17 residues. The germline V gene encodes CDR1 SGHTA and CDR2 FQGNSA. CDR3: CASSLGQGARMGTEAFF. The CDR3 DNA reads TGTGCCAGCAGCCTTGGGCAGGGGGCTAGGATGGGGACTGAAGCTTTCTTT.

The V and J genes are TRBV3-1 and TRBJ1-2; perhaps TRBD1 as D (5 bases). CDR1 is LGHDT, CDR2 YNNKEL, per germline (reference sequence). The CDR3 spans 12 residues. Trimming removed 6 bases from V and 8 bases from J, with 13 bases in between. The DNA of the CDR3 is TGTGCCAGCAGTCCAGGGAGAGAGGGCTACACCTTC. This encodes CASSPGREGYTF.

This sequence joins TRBV4-3 and TRBJ2-5; the D gene is possibly TRBD2 (6 bases). The CDR3 is 15 residues long. V gave up 4 bases and J gave up 0 bases, with 12 bases separating them. Germline V lookup: CDR1 LGHNA, CDR2 YSLEER. The CDR3, as DNA: TGCGCCAGCAGCCGGGCTAGCGCGAACCAAGAGACCCAGTACTTC. Protein product: CASSRASANQETQYF.

The chain joins TRBV7-9 to TRBJ1-2; a possible D gene is TRBD1 (6 bases). Trimming took off 2 bases at V and 10 bases at J, with 11 bases between the two ends. This CDR3 region has 12 residues. The germline gives CDR1 SEHNR, CDR2 FQNEAQ (reference sequence). CDR3 residues: CASSLRQDNYTF. CDR3 sequence (DNA): TGTGCCAGCAGCTTAAGACAGGACAACTACACCTTC.

V is TRBV15 and J is TRBJ2-7; D is uncertain. CDR1 is LNHNV and CDR2 is YYDKDF in the germline V gene (reference sequence). Trimming shortened V by 1 base and J by 4 bases, and 8 bases separated the two germline ends. The CDR3 consists of 13 residues. The CDR3 reads CATSRGEGYEQYF. The CDR3 DNA is TGTGCCACCAGCAGAGGTGAAGGATACGAGCAGTACTTC.

V usage is TRBV13 and J usage is TRBJ2-7; possibly TRBD1 for D (5 bases). V was cut by 1 base and J by 6 bases, with 10 bases left in between. This CDR3 is 13 amino acids long. Germline lookup yields CDR1 PRHDT and CDR2 FYEKMQ (reference sequence). The CDR3 loop is CASSLDRLTEQYF. As DNA, the CDR3 is TGTGCCAGCAGCTTAGACAGGTTGACCGAGCAGTACTTC.

The chain employs TRBV3-1 and TRBJ2-7; no definite D call. This CDR3 is 20 amino acids long. The germline V gene encodes CDR1 LGHDT and CDR2 YNNKEL (reference sequence). V was clipped by 0 bases and J by 0 bases, with 24 bases between them. CDR3 in amino acids: CASSQDPSYGHSSASYEQYF. The CDR3 coding sequence is TGTGCCAGCAGCCAAGATCCAAGCTACGGTCACTCCTCCGCCTCCTACGAGCAGTACTTC.

CDR3 sequence (DNA): TGTGCCTGGTCGACAGGTTCCTACGAGCAGTACTTC. Translated: CAWSTGSYEQYF. The J gene is TRBJ2-7, the V gene TRBV30, with D tentatively TRBD1 (6 bases). Germline V lookup: CDR1 GTSNPN, CDR2 SVGIG (reference sequence). The length of the CDR3 is 12 residues. Trimming took off 5 bases at V and 1 base at J, with 9 bases between the two ends. Together with reference TRBV30 and TRBJ2-7, the CDR3 gives the full variable domain: SQTIHQWPATLVQPVGSPLSLECTVEGTSNPNLYWYRQAAGRGLQLLFYSVGIGQISSEVPQNLSASRPQDRQFILSSKKLLLSDSGFYLCAWSTGSYEQYFGPGTRLTVT.

The gene calls are TRBV10-3 and TRBJ2-3; D is unclear. The CDR3 totals 13 residues. The germline CDR1 and CDR2 sequences are ENHRY and SYGVKD. Between the trimmed V and J ends, which lost 3 bases and 3 bases, there was a span of 7 bases. CDR3 protein: CAISDGPTDTQYF. Written as DNA, the CDR3 is TGTGCCATCAGTGATGGTCCTACAGATACGCAGTATTTT.

This clonotype was detected once. The CDR3 protein is CATSRAPGGAYEQYF. The CDR3 DNA sequence: TGTGCCACCAGCAGAGCGCCCGGGGGGGCATACGAGCAGTACTTC. The chain is built from TRBV15 and TRBJ2-7; 8 nucleotides align to TRBD2. From germline, CDR1 is LNHNV and CDR2 YYDKDF (reference sequence). The CDR3 sequence is 15 residues long. Trimming removed 1 base from V and 4 bases from J; junction bases left unmatched: 6.

This clonotype appeared a few times. The J gene is TRBJ1-1, the V gene TRBV29-1; D unclear. The V end was cut by 5 bases, the J end by 0 bases, with 7 bases between. CDR3 length equals 12 residues. Germline CDR1 reads SQVTM; CDR2 reads ANQGSEA. The CDR3 region has the DNA TGCAGCGTTCGGGGAGTGAACACTGAAGCTTTCTTT. This codes for CSVRGVNTEAFF. Using reference TRBV29-1 and TRBJ1-1 for the parts outside the CDR3, the full variable domain is SAVISQKPSRDICQRGTSLTIQCQVDSQVTMMFWYRQQPGQSLTLIATANQGSEATYESGFVIDKFPISRPNLTFSTLTVSNMSPEDSSIYLCSVRGVNTEAFFGQGTRLTVV.